The 10 T cell receptor beta chains below were found in one sample sequenced in a study of cytomegalovirus exposure and HLA in healthy donors. Researchers ran the PCR with 60 Vbeta and 13 Jbeta primers. Only in-frame clones appear in the TCRdb table, and some are missing; sequencing was by immunoSEQ multiplex PCR. Of around 50,000 clones detected, approximately 83% appear once; the ten largest clones hold about 1.5%. The sequenced sample was PBMCs. The receptors come from a man between 35 and 55 years old in good health and CMV-seronegative.

The rearrangement joins TRBV5-1 to TRBJ2-7; 10 bases agree with TRBD2. The CDR3 covers 14 residues. Germline-derived CDR1 and CDR2 are SGHRS and YFSETQ. J was trimmed by 2 bases and V by 4 bases; bases with no gene match: 3. The chain's CDR3 is CASSVGLAPYEQYF. The CDR3 DNA sequence: TGCGCCAGCAGCGTGGGACTAGCGCCCTACGAGCAGTACTTC.

The chain links TRBV30 to TRBJ2-3, with D maybe TRBD1 (6 bases). Germline CDR1 and CDR2: GTSNPN and SVGIG (reference sequence). This CDR3 spans 13 amino acids. V was clipped by 8 bases and J by 2 bases, with 14 bases between them. CDR3 coding DNA: TGTGCCCGCGGCCAGGGGAACACAGATACGCAGTATTTT. Translation gives CARGQGNTDTQYF. The entire variable domain, with the rest obtained from reference TRBV30 and TRBJ2-3, is as follows: SQTIHQWPATLVQPVGSPLSLECTVEGTSNPNLYWYRQAAGRGLQLLFYSVGIGQISSEVPQNLSASRPQDRQFILSSKKLLLSDSGFYLCARGQGNTDTQYFGPGTRLTVL.

The V and J genes are TRBV18 and TRBJ2-1, with 10 bases matching TRBD1. The germline CDR1 and CDR2 sequences are KGHSH and LQKENI. V was pared by 5 bases and J by 7 bases, with 11 bases of the junction left unmatched. The CDR3 is 16 residues long. CDR3 sequence (DNA): TGTGCCAGCTCATTGAGGAGACAGGGGGCGCGGAATGAGCAGTTCTTC. Encoded protein: CASSLRRQGARNEQFF.

The sample holds a few counts of this clone. The chain recombines TRBV4-3 with TRBJ2-6; D is unresolved. Germline V lookup: CDR1 LGHNA, CDR2 YSLEER. Trimming pared 3 bases from V and 0 bases from J, leaving 6 bases between. This CDR3 is 15 amino acids long. The CDR3 here is CASSHPNSGANVLTF. CDR3 DNA sequence: TGCGCCAGCAGCCACCCCAACTCTGGGGCCAACGTCCTGACTTTC.

This clone was observed once. The rearrangement uses TRBV29-1 and TRBJ1-1; 8 nucleotides agree with TRBD1. The CDR3 consists of 16 residues. The V gene end was trimmed by 1 base and the J gene end by 4 bases; junction bases not matched to a gene: 11. CDR1 is SQVTM and CDR2 is ANQGSEA in the germline V gene. CDR3 amino acids: CSVEVGQGAASTEAFF. Here the CDR3 DNA reads TGCAGCGTTGAAGTCGGGCAGGGGGCTGCGAGCACTGAAGCTTTCTTT.

The chain couples TRBV27 to TRBJ1-2; 8 positions agree with TRBD1. J was trimmed by 7 bases and V by 3 bases; bases with no gene match: 10. Germline CDR1 reads MNHEY; CDR2 reads SMNVEV (reference sequence). The CDR3 is 15 amino acids. The CDR3 region is CASSFTSDRGAGYTF. The CDR3 nucleotides are TGTGCCAGCAGTTTCACCTCCGACAGGGGAGCTGGCTACACCTTC.

This chain uses TRBV2 with TRBJ1-2, with D uncertain. There are 14 residues in the CDR3. Looked up from germline, CDR1 is SNHLY and CDR2 is FYNNEI. Trimming took off 6 bases at V and 7 bases at J, with 18 bases between the two ends. The CDR3 region has the DNA TGTGCCAGCAGCCCCGACCCCCTGAGGGCTGGCTACACCTTC. Amino acid sequence: CASSPDPLRAGYTF.

On this clone: An end of the junction differs from the germline gene, which may be a read error. The CDR3 DNA follows: TGTGCTAGCAGCCTCGGGACTAGCGGAGCAGATACGCAGTATTTT. It translates to CASSLGTSGADTQYF. The rearrangement joins TRBV7-7 to TRBJ2-3; 11 bases match TRBD2. From germline, CDR1 is SSHAT and CDR2 FNYEAQ (reference sequence). This CDR3 has 15 amino acids.

In this sample, this clone turned up a few times. The same CDR3 is also encoded by other DNA sequences in this sample. V gene TRBV6-1 combines with J gene TRBJ1-5; no firm D call. The CDR3 has 15 amino acids. With 0 bases removed from V and 4 bases from J, the gap between germline ends came to 10 bases. The germline V gene encodes CDR1 MNHNS and CDR2 SASEGT. DNA for the CDR3: TGTGCCAGCAGTGAAGCGGGCGGGCCGAATCAGCCCCAGCATTTT. It specifies CASSEAGGPNQPQHF.

The rearrangement joins TRBV7-2 to TRBJ1-2; no reliable D call. Germline V lookup: CDR1 SGHTA, CDR2 FQGNSA. The germline V and J ends were trimmed by 3 bases and 4 bases, with 6 bases remaining between them. The CDR3 loop spans 12 amino acids. This CDR3 reads CASSFRGYGYTF. The CDR3 DNA reads as TGTGCCAGCAGCTTCCGGGGCTATGGCTACACCTTC.